The text below deals with one TCR beta chain. This clone was detected only a few times. The target of this receptor is not known. The sample holds no much larger clone one base away, and base qualities are not on file. To sequence the TCRbeta CDR3 region, genomic DNA was isolated from the sorted cells. The immunoSEQ Assay was used to sequence the TCRbeta CDR3 regions. TCRdb holds this immuneACCESS table with in-frame rearrangements only. Some clones are missing; in checked studies, unresolved V genes explain under half, and the rest has no known cause. The sample table contains about 130,000 clones; only one count was recorded for about 92% of them. The biggest ten clones account for 0.9% to 1.2% of the sample. The CDR3 contains 14 residues, cysteine and phenylalanine counted. Only the CDR3 DNA is retained, 42 bases long and in frame from the first base. The germline V gene yields SGHRS for CDR1 and YFSETQ for CDR2. Between the V and J ends, shortened by 4 bases and 0 bases respectively, the junction contains 8 bases.

This sample stems from a study of OX40 agonist ivuxolimab in advanced cancers. In terms of the full investigation: Ivuxolimab was an agonistic, fully human IgG2 monoclonal antibody directed against OX40 (CD134), a costimulatory receptor. Intravenous ivuxolimab was administered to patients every 2 weeks at six dose levels: 0.01, 0.1, 0.3, 1.5, 3 and 10 mg/kg. Of the approximately 54 dose-escalation patients, hepatocellular carcinoma was present in approximately 20, melanoma in approximately 15, renal cell carcinoma in 9 and head and neck cancer in 9. The dose-escalation cohort was 82.7% male with a mean age of about 65 years, ranging from roughly 23 to 85. Prior anti-PD-1, anti-PD-L1 or anti-CTLA-4 therapy was permitted, and checkpoint inhibitors had been received by about 44% of dose-escalation patients. Partial responses occurred in three dose-escalation patients: two with cutaneous melanoma and one with hepatocellular carcinoma. The point of sequencing TCRbeta in the periphery was to test whether ivuxolimab changed TCR sequence diversity and drove clonal T-cell expansion. The paper reports the monotherapy dose-escalation portion (N = 52 patients) of the phase I ivuxolimab trial.

The trial excluded patients who had a history of autoimmune disease or were on systemic immunosuppression. Peripheral blood for TCR sequencing was drawn from every dose cohort at baseline, at cycle 4 day 1 and at cycle 7 day 1. The samples were drawn from a first-in-human, open-label, multicenter phase I dose-escalation trial of ivuxolimab. Adults with locally advanced or metastatic melanoma, renal cell carcinoma, hepatocellular carcinoma or head and neck squamous cell carcinoma were enrolled in the trial. Before TCR sequencing, CD4+ and CD8+ T cells were separately sorted from peripheral blood. Paper-wide results and their limitations: Low levels of normalized T-cell clonal expansion were also seen in some patients who did not respond. Which antigens the clonally expanded peripheral T cells were specific for was not determined. Clonal expansion of both CD4+ and CD8+ blood T cells was observed from baseline to week 6 at doses 0.1 to 3.0 mg/kg. In partial responders in the 0.1-3.0 mg/kg groups, normalized peripheral clonal expansion was found to be among the lowest, especially among CD8+ T cells. After ivuxolimab, expanded clones were on average more numerous among CD8+ T cells than among CD4+ T cells.

The TCR originated in an adult with an advanced solid tumor such as melanoma, head and neck, liver or kidney cancer. This specimen was CD4+ or CD8+ T cells sorted from blood, taken in a trial of the OX40 agonist ivuxolimab. The chain is assembled from TRBV5-1 and TRBJ1-3; the D gene is perhaps TRBD1, on 5 matching bases. The bases are TGCGCCAGCAGCATGACAGCCTCTGGAAACACCATATATTTT. The resulting protein is CASSMTASGNTIYF.